The present T cell receptor (beta chain) was sequenced within a study of blood T cell repertoires in COVID-19 (dated by TCRdb to the early 2020s). A note on the overall study: Samples from collaborators originated in the United States, Italy and Spain and spanned both the acute and convalescent phases of COVID-19. The prospective study material was composed of cDNA or gDNA derived from T cells, B-cell-depleted T cells, or PBMCs. The dataset comprised deeply sampled blood TCRbeta repertoires from subjects exposed to, actively infected with, or recovered from COVID-19. The repertoires were released in a freely available public database intended as a resource for research on the immune response to SARS-CoV-2. The samples were drawn from two sources: the first 160 participants of the ongoing ImmuneRACE study, and 1,000 to 1,500 subjects contributed by 6 global collaborators. Sample metadata almost always included a de-identified subject ID, COVID-19 status, age in years and sex. Where HLA class I and class II types were available, the types were taken from metadata supplied by the sample provider, not from assay-based typing.

The CDR3 numbers 16 residues from cysteine through phenylalanine. Only the CDR3 part of the read is kept: 48 bases, read in frame from the first base. The germline V gene (reference sequence) yields SGHNT for CDR1 and YYREEE for CDR2. V loses 2 bases at its end and J loses 7 bases; junction bases beyond the gene matches: 14. TCRbeta CDR3 regions were amplified from genomic DNA by means of the immunoSEQ Assay, a bias-controlled multiplex PCR. Per the authors' processing: Within the assay, amplification of reference gene primers was used to estimate how many nucleated cells each sample contained. To quantify the absolute abundance of each unique TCRbeta CDR3 rearrangement, sequence reads were collapsed and filtered. For each sample, productive Simpson clonality was calculated as the square root of Simpson's diversity index across productive rearrangements. What TCRdb holds here is the immuneACCESS table cut down to in-frame rearrangements. Part of the clones is not present; checked against another copy, under half of the missing clones reflect an unresolved V gene, and the others are unexplained. V, J and clone size derive from that table, while D and trimming were established from the DNA sequence. Across this sample there are some 260,000 clones, with approximately 90% seen only once. 0.95% to 1% of the sample rests with the top ten.

Regarding this clone: No antigen is known for it. No quality values exist for individual bases; no much larger clone is one base distant.

A second Seattle source provided samples from volunteer blood donors who had recovered from COVID-19. Each collaborating institution followed its own protocols to collect whole blood in K2EDTA tubes. For TCRbeta analysis, collaborator samples were shipped as frozen whole blood, as isolated PBMCs, or as DNA extracted from either sample type. The paper's findings and limits, for the study overall: The amount of clinical and demographic metadata varied by source and participant and was provided uncurated.

The chain employs TRBV5-4 and TRBJ2-7, with 8 central nucleotides matching TRBD1. Sequenced input: peripheral blood. This clonotype was sampled from a woman between 35 and 50 years old who had recovered from COVID-19. The CDR3: CASSLKGQEKAREQYF. The DNA sequence follows: TGTGCCAGCAGCTTAAAGGGACAGGAAAAGGCTAGGGAGCAGTACTTC. With all but the CDR3 taken from the reference TRBV5-4 and TRBJ2-7 genes, the full variable domain is: ETGVTQSPTHLIKTRGQQVTLRCSSQSGHNTVSWYQQALGQGPQFIFQYYREEENGRGNFPPRFSGLQFPNYSSELNVNALELDDSALYLCASSLKGQEKAREQYFGPGTRLTVT.